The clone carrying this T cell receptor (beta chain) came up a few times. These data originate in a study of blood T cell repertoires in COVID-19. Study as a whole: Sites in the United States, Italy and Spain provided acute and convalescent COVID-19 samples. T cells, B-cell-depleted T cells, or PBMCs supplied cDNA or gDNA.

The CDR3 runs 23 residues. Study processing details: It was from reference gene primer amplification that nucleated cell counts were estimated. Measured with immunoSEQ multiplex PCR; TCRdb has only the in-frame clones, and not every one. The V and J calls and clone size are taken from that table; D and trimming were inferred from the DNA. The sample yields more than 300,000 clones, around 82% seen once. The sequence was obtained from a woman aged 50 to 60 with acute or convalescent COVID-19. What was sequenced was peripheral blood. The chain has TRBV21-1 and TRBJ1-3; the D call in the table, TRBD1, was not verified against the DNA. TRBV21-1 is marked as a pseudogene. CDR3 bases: TGTGCCAGCAGCAATTTCCGGGGGCCAGGACAGGGGGCGATTAGGGCTTCTGGAAACACCATATATTTT. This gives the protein CASSNFRGPGQGAIRASGNTIYF.